This T cell receptor beta chain comes out of a study of blood T cell repertoires in COVID-19. With 5 bases removed from V and 4 bases from J, the gap between germline ends came to 20 bases. The germline V gene encodes CDR1 LNHDA and CDR2 SQIVND (reference sequence). The CDR3 length is 16 residues. Profiled with immunoSEQ multiplex PCR; TCRdb holds only in-frame clones, not every one. Of 250,000 or so clones detected, under 90% appear once; the ten largest clones hold under 2%. This TCR came from a man aged 55 to 69 who had recovered from COVID-19. Sequencing used PBMCs or T cells enriched from blood (not recorded which). The rearrangement joins TRBV19 to TRBJ1-2; the D is unclear. DNA for the CDR3: TGTGCCAGTAGTTCTCCGACCGGGTATGCTTCCTATGGCTACACCTTC. This sequence encodes CASSSPTGYASYGYTF.